This T cell receptor beta chain was sequenced in a study of blood T cell repertoires in COVID-19. Study-wide context: Acute and convalescent COVID-19 samples came from the United States, Italy and Spain.

The authors' processing: Reference gene primer amplification gave estimated nucleated cell counts. Profiling relied on immunoSEQ multiplex PCR, and the TCRdb table lists in-frame clones only, not all of them. V and J calls and clone size are as listed in that table; D and trimming were resolved from the DNA. Among over 150,000 clones, roughly 84% were seen once, and the ten largest hold 0.6% to 0.7%. Germline CDR1 is MNHEY and CDR2 is SVGAGI. The CDR3 loop spans 15 amino acids. V was shortened by 4 bases and J by 2 bases, with 14 bases between the two germline ends. This clone has only a few counts. It was during active infection that Seattle patients were enrolled and then longitudinally followed.

V and J are TRBV6-5 and TRBJ1-2; tentatively, D is TRBD1 (6 bases). The sequencing input was peripheral blood. This TCR was sampled from a man aged 55 to 70 with COVID-19, enrolled during active disease. CDR3 bases: TGTGCCAGCAGTTTTTACGCCACAGGGAACTATGGCTACACCTTC. It specifies CASSFYATGNYGYTF.